This T cell receptor (beta chain) derives from a study of T cells of healthy individuals. One entry per CDR3 protein, called by TCRdb with MiXCR from the 5' RACE reads. The table includes under 70,000 distinct CDR3 sequences, around 15% detected once. This clonotype has a count of ten or more. Germline V gives CDR1 SQVTM, CDR2 ANQGSEA. The CDR3 contains 12 residues. Trimming cost V 4 bases and J 7 bases, with 11 bases left between them. The TCR originated in a human donor in good health. The chain employs TRBV29-1 and TRBJ2-1; D is perhaps TRBD2 (7 bases). Here the CDR3 reads CSVVRGGNEQFF. The CDR3 coding sequence is TGCAGCGTTGTCAGGGGAGGGAATGAGCAGTTCTTC.